The 21 T cell receptor beta chains below all came from one sample that was sequenced in a study of post-analysis software for immune sequencing data. Study-level points and caveats: Compared with controls, patients had more of about 5 TRBV segments, including TRBV5-6, TRBV5-1 and TRBV20-1.

These receptors have no known antigen. Incorporated into the TCR beta cDNA libraries were unique molecular identifiers, which served to reduce PCR and sequencing biases. MiXCR was run by TCRdb on the PCR reads, yielding one entry per CDR3 protein. The sample lists 650,000 to 850,000 distinct CDR3 sequences; about 50% were seen once. The specimen sequenced was blood. These receptors all stem from a girl aged 5-17 years with multiple sclerosis.

This rearrangement joins TRBV20-1 to TRBJ2-7, with D hard to call. This CDR3 has 13 amino acids. V was shortened by 4 bases and J by 3 bases, with 13 bases between the two germline ends. Germline V gene data show CDR1 as DFQATT and CDR2 as SNEGSKA (reference sequence). For the CDR3, the DNA is TGCAGTGCTACACGGCAGCCCTACTACGAGCAGTACTTC. Residues: CSATRQPYYEQYF.

The chain joins TRBV7-7 to TRBJ2-1; no reliable D call. The CDR3 consists of 14 residues. Germline CDR1 SSHAT, CDR2 FNYEAQ (reference sequence). Trimming stripped 3 bases from V and 3 bases from J, with 9 bases between. The CDR3 nucleotides are TGTGCCAGCAGCTTGTCACTGGACTACAATGAGCAGTTCTTC. Its protein is CASSLSLDYNEQFF.

The chain carries TRBV20-1 and TRBJ2-7, with 8 bases identical to TRBD1. The trim removed 7 bases at V and 4 bases at J, leaving 6 bases unmatched. The CDR3 covers 12 residues. The germline V gene encodes CDR1 DFQATT and CDR2 SNEGSKA (reference sequence). The CDR3 loop reads CSGGQGKYEQYF. The CDR3 coding sequence is TGCAGTGGTGGACAGGGAAAGTACGAGCAGTACTTC.

The chain combines TRBV5-6 with TRBJ2-7, with D uncertain. Trimming removed 6 bases at V and 6 bases at J, with 13 bases between. This CDR3 has 12 residues. Germline V lookup: CDR1 SGHDT, CDR2 YYEEEE. This CDR3 is CASKRTTFEQYF. The CDR3 nucleotides read TGTGCCAGCAAGCGCACCACTTTCGAGCAGTACTTC. Full variable domain (outside the CDR3, taken from reference TRBV5-6 and TRBJ2-7): DAGVTQSPTHLIKTRGQQVTLRCSPKSGHDTVSWYQQALGQGPQFIFQYYEEEERQRGNFPDRFSGHQFPNYSSELNVNALLLGDSALYLCASKRTTFEQYFGPGTRLTVT.

The chain recombines TRBV29-1 with TRBJ2-1, with 9 bases that match TRBD2. Germline CDR1 SQVTM, CDR2 ANQGSEA. The CDR3 spans 13 residues. The trim removed 7 bases at V and 4 bases at J, leaving 5 bases unmatched. The DNA for the CDR3 is TGCAGCGGTAAAGCGGGAGGTTACAATGAGCAGTTCTTC. It yields the protein CSGKAGGYNEQFF.

This CDR3 reads CSVDRVQETQYF. In DNA, the CDR3 is TGCAGCGTTGATCGCGTCCAAGAGACCCAGTACTTC. This chain links TRBV29-1 with TRBJ2-5; D is undetermined. The V end lost 3 bases, the J end lost 1 base, and 6 bases lay between the germline ends. Germline V CDR1 and CDR2: SQVTM, ANQGSEA. The CDR3 consists of 12 residues. Based on the CDR3 plus reference TRBV29-1 and TRBJ2-5, the full variable domain is SAVISQKPSRDICQRGTSLTIQCQVDSQVTMMFWYRQQPGQSLTLIATANQGSEATYESGFVIDKFPISRPNLTFSTLTVSNMSPEDSSIYLCSVDRVQETQYFGPGTRLLVL.

CDR3 DNA sequence: TGTGCCAGCAGCGTAGGAGCGGAAGATACGCAGTATTTT. Its protein product is CASSVGAEDTQYF. The chain has TRBV9 and TRBJ2-3, with D possibly matching TRBD2 (5 bases). CDR1 is SGDLS and CDR2 is YYNGEE in the germline V gene. With 0 bases removed from V and 5 bases from J, the gap between germline ends came to 7 bases. The CDR3 is made up of 13 amino acids.

The J gene is TRBJ2-5, the V gene TRBV27; TRBD2 might be the D (6 bases). The DNA end favors TRBJ2-7, so the J call may be wrong. Germline CDR1 reads MNHEY; CDR2 reads SMNVEV (reference sequence). This CDR3 region has 14 residues. Written as DNA, the CDR3 is TGTGCCAGCAGTAGGGAAGGCTGGGGAGGCGAGCAGTACTTC. Translated: CASSREGWGGEQYF.

J is TRBJ2-1 and V is TRBV15; maybe TRBD2 (5 bases). The CDR3 sequence is 15 residues long. Trimming removed 3 bases at V and 7 bases at J, with 16 bases between. Germline lookup yields CDR1 LNHNV and CDR2 YYDKDF (reference sequence). CDR3 loop: CATSSVRGSFNEQFF. For the CDR3, the DNA is TGTGCCACCAGCAGTGTAAGAGGGAGTTTTAATGAGCAGTTCTTC.

The chain is built from TRBV7-9 and TRBJ2-1, with TRBD2 matching 12 bases. CDR3 length: 16 residues. Trimming removed 1 base from V and 4 bases from J; junction bases left unmatched: 2. The germline CDR1 and CDR2 sequences are SEHNR and FQNEAQ (reference sequence). The CDR3, as DNA: TGTGCCAGCAGCTTAGGACTAGCGGGGGAATACAATGAGCAGTTCTTC. It codes for CASSLGLAGEYNEQFF.

The chain is built from TRBV4-1 and TRBJ2-7; D remains ambiguous. Trimming left V 0 bases short and J 0 bases short, with 15 bases between. Germline V CDR1 and CDR2: MGHRA, YSYEKL. The CDR3 spans 17 residues. CDR3: CASSQDARQHHSYEQYF. Written as DNA, the CDR3 is TGCGCCAGCAGCCAAGATGCGCGCCAGCACCACTCCTACGAGCAGTACTTC.

This chain's CDR3 is CASSYPQGLRRHEQYF. CDR3 DNA: TGTGCCAGCAGTTACCCACAGGGGCTGCGGAGGCACGAGCAGTACTTC. The rearrangement uses TRBV6-5 and TRBJ2-7; 7 positions agree with TRBD1. V lost 2 bases, J lost 5 bases, and 12 bases stayed unmatched. The CDR3 has 16 amino acids. The germline V gene has CDR1 MNHEY and CDR2 SVGAGI.

The table lists this clonotype with a few counts. As DNA, the CDR3 is TGCGCCAGCAGTGACAGTGTCAATCAGCCCCAGCATTTT. This sequence encodes CASSDSVNQPQHF. The gene calls are TRBV10-2 and TRBJ1-5; no reliable D call. V was pared by 3 bases and J by 3 bases, with 6 bases between. CDR3 size: 13 residues. The germline V gene encodes CDR1 WSHSY and CDR2 SAAADI.

Only one count was recorded for this clonotype. The J gene is TRBJ2-1, the V gene TRBV7-8; TRBD1 is a possible D gene (5 bases). CDR1 is SGHVS, CDR2 FQNEAQ, per germline. The V end was cut by 5 bases, the J end by 0 bases, with 11 bases between. The CDR3 totals 15 residues. The chain's CDR3 is CASSPRQISYNEQFF. The CDR3 DNA reads as TGTGCCAGCAGCCCCCGACAGATCTCCTACAATGAGCAGTTCTTC.

The chain links TRBV7-6 to TRBJ1-2; unclear D gene. V gave up 2 bases and J gave up 0 bases, with 10 bases separating them. CDR1 is SGHVS and CDR2 is FNYEAQ in the germline V gene. The CDR3 length is 15 residues. The CDR3 DNA is TGTGCCAGCAGCTTACTAGAAGATGCTAACTATGGCTACACCTTC. It yields the protein CASSLLEDANYGYTF.

The chain is built from TRBV7-2 and TRBJ2-4; D is possibly TRBD2 (6 bases). The last part of the DNA fits TRBJ2-7 better; the J call may be wrong. The CDR3 has 13 amino acids. CDR1 is SGHTA and CDR2 is FQGNSA in the germline V gene. The CDR3 DNA reads TGTACCAGCAGCTTCCGACTAGTCCACGAGCAGTACTTC. It specifies CTSSFRLVHEQYF.

V gene TRBV9 combines with J gene TRBJ1-1, with a weak D call TRBD1 (5 bases). The V end was cut by 0 bases, the J end by 0 bases, with 12 bases between. This CDR3 contains 16 residues. Germline V lookup: CDR1 SGDLS, CDR2 YYNGEE. CDR3 in amino acids: CASSVAGVQLNTEAFF. The CDR3 DNA sequence: TGTGCCAGCAGCGTAGCGGGGGTACAACTGAACACTGAAGCTTTCTTT.

The sample holds a few counts of this clonotype. V gene TRBV29-1 combines with J gene TRBJ1-2; unclear D gene. The germline V and J ends were trimmed by 4 bases and 8 bases, with 20 bases remaining between them. Germline V gene data show CDR1 as SQVTM and CDR2 as ANQGSEA. This CDR3 has 14 amino acids. The DNA for the CDR3 is TGCAGCGTTGCCAAGTTAATAACAGACTCAGGCTACACCTTC. Translation: CSVAKLITDSGYTF. The entire variable domain, with the rest obtained from reference TRBV29-1 and TRBJ1-2, is as follows: SAVISQKPSRDICQRGTSLTIQCQVDSQVTMMFWYRQQPGQSLTLIATANQGSEATYESGFVIDKFPISRPNLTFSTLTVSNMSPEDSSIYLCSVAKLITDSGYTFGSGTRLTVV.

The rearrangement joins TRBV2 to TRBJ1-1; D might be TRBD1 (5 bases). V was clipped by 6 bases and J by 4 bases, with 12 bases between them. Germline lookup yields CDR1 SNHLY and CDR2 FYNNEI. The length of the CDR3 is 13 residues. In nucleotides, the CDR3 is TGTGCCAGCAGACCGGGGGGGGTCACTGAAGCTTTCTTT. Its translation: CASRPGGVTEAFF. Together with reference TRBV2 and TRBJ1-1, the CDR3 gives the full variable domain: EPEVTQTPSHQVTQMGQEVILRCVPISNHLYFYWYRQILGQKVEFLVSFYNNEISEKSEIFDDQFSVERPDGSNFTLKIRSTKLEDSAMYFCASRPGGVTEAFFGQGTRLTVV.

This clonotype was recorded a few times. The chain couples TRBV15 to TRBJ2-7, with 8 bases that match TRBD2. V was pared by 3 bases and J by 2 bases, with 0 bases of the junction left unmatched. This CDR3 contains 13 residues. Germline-derived CDR1 and CDR2 are LNHNV and YYDKDF (reference sequence). The CDR3 is CATSRGLAYEQYF. CDR3 bases: TGTGCCACCAGCAGGGGACTAGCCTACGAGCAGTACTTC.

This clonotype was recorded only once. This chain joins TRBV12-3 or TRBV12-4 and TRBJ2-4, with a weak D call TRBD2 (6 bases). This CDR3 contains 14 residues. V was trimmed by 3 bases and J by 6 bases, leaving 12 bases between them. As DNA, the CDR3 is TGTGCCAGCAGTTTGTCTGGGACTCCAAACATTCAGTACTTC. This translates into CASSLSGTPNIQYF.